Each of the 24 T cell receptor beta chains below was sequenced from the same sample in a study of T cell responses to AZD1222 COVID-19 vaccine. Generated by immunoSEQ multiplex PCR, the TCRdb table keeps only in-frame clones and is missing some. In the table there are about 99,000 clones, approximately 86% of which are singletons. The starting material was peripheral blood, obtained 28 days after the second dose of the MenACWY control vaccine. Receptors originate from an adult who received the MenACWY meningococcal vaccine as a control.

This chain connects TRBV19 to TRBJ1-5, with D hard to call. The CDR3 is 14 residues long. V was trimmed by 10 bases and J by 1 base, leaving 14 bases between them. CDR1 is LNHDA, CDR2 SQIVND, per germline (reference sequence). The CDR3 is CAKSGGKSNQPQHF. The CDR3 DNA follows: TGTGCCAAATCCGGAGGGAAAAGCAATCAGCCCCAGCATTTT.

CDR3 sequence (DNA): TGTGCCAGCTCACCACGGACAGCTGGAAACACCATATATTTT. Protein product: CASSPRTAGNTIYF. The chain recombines TRBV18 with TRBJ1-3, with D possibly being TRBD1 (6 bases). Germline V gene lookup returns CDR1 KGHSH and CDR2 LQKENI. This CDR3 spans 14 amino acids. V shed 1 base and J shed 2 bases, with 6 bases lying between them. Variable domain in full (rest from reference TRBV18 and TRBJ1-3): NAGVMQNPRHLVRRRGQEARLRCSPMKGHSHVYWYRQLPEEGLKFMVYLQKENIIDESGMPKERFSAEFPKEGPSILRIQQVVRGDSAAYFCASSPRTAGNTIYFGEGSWLTVV.

The J gene is TRBJ2-1, the V gene TRBV5-1; 10 positions agree with TRBD2. Trimming took 5 bases from V and 7 from J; bases not matched to a gene: 6. CDR1 and CDR2 (germline): SGHRS, YFSETQ. This CDR3 has 14 residues. The CDR3 is CASRPTSGDNEQFF. The CDR3, as DNA: TGCGCCAGCAGGCCTACTAGCGGGGATAATGAGCAGTTCTTC.

This chain joins TRBV5-5 and TRBJ1-4, with D unclear. Germline CDR1 SGHKS, CDR2 YYEKEE (reference sequence). The V and J ends lost 0 bases and 7 bases respectively, with 16 bases between them. The CDR3 consists of 16 residues. CDR3 amino acids: CASSLEFHGMGEKLFF. The CDR3 nucleotides read TGTGCCAGCAGCTTGGAGTTCCATGGAATGGGTGAAAAACTGTTTTTT.

The rearrangement uses TRBV19 and TRBJ1-6; D possibly corresponds to TRBD1 (5 bases). Between the trimmed V and J ends, which lost 5 bases and 2 bases, there was a span of 10 bases. The germline V gene encodes CDR1 LNHDA and CDR2 SQIVND (reference sequence). There are 15 residues in the CDR3. Here the CDR3 reads CASSSQGAYNSPLHF. DNA of the CDR3: TGTGCCAGTAGTTCTCAAGGGGCCTATAATTCACCCCTCCACTTT.

This chain joins TRBV28 and TRBJ2-7; D possibly corresponds to TRBD1 (6 bases). Germline V gives CDR1 MDHEN, CDR2 SYDVKM. Trimming removed 4 bases at V and 0 bases at J, with 10 bases between. This CDR3 contains 14 residues. CDR3 coding DNA: TGTGCCAGCAGTTCCCGGGACAACTCCTACGAGCAGTACTTC. This codes for CASSSRDNSYEQYF.

In DNA form, the CDR3 reads TGTGCCAGCTCGGACAGCCGCGTTTCCTACGAGCAGTACTTC. Translation: CASSDSRVSYEQYF. The chain has TRBV2 and TRBJ2-7, with TRBD1 as a possible D gene (6 bases). V shed 8 bases and J shed 1 base, with 15 bases lying between them. Germline assignment: CDR1 SNHLY and CDR2 FYNNEI. The CDR3 extends over 14 amino acids.

V usage is TRBV6-2 or TRBV6-3 and J usage is TRBJ1-5, with TRBD1 matching 9 bases. This CDR3 spans 15 amino acids. J gave up 2 bases and V 6 bases, and 5 bases lay outside the gene matches. Germline CDR1 is MNHEY and CDR2 is SVGEGT. CDR3 nucleotide sequence: TGTGCCAGCAGCACCGGGACAGGGCGCAATCAGCCCCAGCATTTT. Translated, it gives CASSTGTGRNQPQHF.

The chain has TRBV28 and TRBJ1-4, with D unclear. The V end lost 10 bases, the J end lost 9 bases, and 21 bases lay between the germline ends. Germline CDR1 MDHEN, CDR2 SYDVKM. This CDR3 comprises 14 residues. This CDR3 is CATLKTDGLKKLFF. For the CDR3, the DNA is TGTGCCACCCTCAAGACCGACGGACTCAAAAAACTGTTTTTT. Together with reference TRBV28 and TRBJ1-4, the CDR3 gives the full variable domain: DVKVTQSSRYLVKRTGEKVFLECVQDMDHENMFWYRQDPGLGLRLIYFSYDVKMKEKGDIPEGYSVSREKKERFSLILESASTNQTSMYLCATLKTDGLKKLFFGSGTQLSVL.

V and J are TRBV2 and TRBJ2-1, with 9 bases aligning to TRBD1. CDR3 length: 16 residues. The germline V gene has CDR1 SNHLY and CDR2 FYNNEI. J lost 2 bases, V lost 5 bases, and 7 bases had no gene match. The DNA for the CDR3 is TGTGCCAGCAGTCAACAGGGGGCGTTTGCCTACAATGAGCAGTTCTTC. Translated, it gives CASSQQGAFAYNEQFF.

The count of this clone is one. The chain employs TRBV3-1 (or the pseudogene TRBV3-2) and TRBJ1-2; possible D gene TRBD1, 6 bases. From germline, CDR1 is LGHDT and CDR2 YNNKEL (reference sequence). V lost 4 bases, J lost 3 bases, and 15 bases lay in between. The CDR3 runs 15 residues. This CDR3 reads CASSPQGRLDYGYTF. The CDR3 DNA sequence: TGTGCCAGCAGCCCCCAGGGGCGCCTGGACTATGGCTACACCTTC.

The gene calls are TRBV5-1 and TRBJ1-2; possibly TRBD1 for D (5 bases). Trimming left V 5 bases short and J 8 bases short, with 16 bases between. In germline, CDR1 is SGHRS, CDR2 YFSETQ. This CDR3 has 13 amino acids. The CDR3 DNA sequence: TGCGCCAGCAGGGGGCCCCGGGACGACGGCTACACCTTC. This translates into CASRGPRDDGYTF.

The rearrangement joins TRBV19 to TRBJ2-2; maybe TRBD2 (6 bases). The V and J ends lost 3 bases and 6 bases respectively, with 11 bases between them. The germline V gene encodes CDR1 LNHDA and CDR2 SQIVND (reference sequence). This CDR3 is built from 14 residues. The CDR3 sequence is CASSIRGIAGELFF. The CDR3 bases are TGTGCCAGTAGTATTCGGGGGATCGCCGGGGAGCTGTTTTTT.

The chain employs TRBV4-3 and TRBJ2-2; TRBD1 might be the D (5 bases). Between the trimmed V and J ends, which lost 5 bases and 4 bases, there was a span of 20 bases. The CDR3 length is 17 residues. Looked up from germline, CDR1 is LGHNA and CDR2 is YSLEER. DNA of the CDR3: TGCGCCAGCAGCGAAAGAATGGCAGGGCTCGTCACCGGGGAGCTGTTTTTT. It codes for CASSERMAGLVTGELFF.

The chain uses TRBV29-1 and TRBJ2-7; possibly TRBD1 for D (6 bases). Trimming stripped 6 bases from V and 2 bases from J, with 17 bases between. The CDR3 runs 14 residues. Germline CDR1 and CDR2: SQVTM and ANQGSEA. The CDR3 nucleotides are TGCAGCGTAGCTAGGGACATTGCGACCTACGAGCAGTACTTC. Translated, it gives CSVARDIATYEQYF.

This clone came up a few times. The V gene is TRBV4-2, the J gene TRBJ1-1, with D tentatively TRBD1 (6 bases). Germline lookup yields CDR1 LGHNA and CDR2 YNFKEQ. The length of the CDR3 is 17 residues. Trimming removed 1 base from V and 1 base from J, with 16 bases in between. CDR3 in amino acids: CASSQGGRGQTNTEAFF. The CDR3 coding sequence is TGTGCCAGCAGCCAAGGGGGAAGAGGACAGACGAACACTGAAGCTTTCTTT.

The chain is built from TRBV4-3 and TRBJ1-6; D is unclear. Germline V gene sequence: CDR1 LGHNA, CDR2 YSLEER. V was shortened by 1 base and J by 9 bases, with 13 bases between the two germline ends. This CDR3 is 15 amino acids long. The CDR3: CASSQGGGSPSPLHF. CDR3 coding DNA: TGCGCCAGCAGCCAAGGGGGAGGGTCCCCTTCACCCCTCCACTTT.

This chain uses TRBV27 with TRBJ2-2, with 16 bases identical to TRBD2. The CDR3 sequence is 18 residues long. Germline CDR1 reads MNHEY; CDR2 reads SMNVEV (reference sequence). V lost 5 bases, J lost 6 bases, and 9 bases stayed unmatched. This CDR3 reads CASSQPGLAGGRPGELFF. The CDR3 coding sequence is TGTGCCAGCAGTCAGCCGGGACTAGCGGGGGGGCGGCCCGGGGAGCTGTTTTTT.

In its sample, this clone was seen once. The V and J genes are TRBV7-9 and TRBJ2-7, with 9 bases matching TRBD1. V was clipped by 5 bases and J by 0 bases; unmatched bases: 5. The CDR3 length is 15 residues. CDR1 and CDR2 (germline): SEHNR, FQNEAQ (reference sequence). CDR3 sequence: CASSVGQGSSYEQYF. CDR3 DNA sequence: TGTGCCAGCAGCGTGGGACAGGGTAGCTCCTACGAGCAGTACTTC.

The chain carries TRBV11-2 and TRBJ2-5; D not certain. The V end lost 0 bases, the J end lost 4 bases, and 15 bases lay between the germline ends. Germline assignment: CDR1 SGHAT and CDR2 FQNNGV. There are 16 residues in the CDR3. As DNA, the CDR3 is TGTGCCAGCAGCTTAGATCGGAGTAGGGTAGGAGAGACCCAGTACTTC. Translation: CASSLDRSRVGETQYF.

The chain joins TRBV5-1 to TRBJ2-7; 7 nucleotides align to TRBD1. This CDR3 region has 15 residues. The J segment lost 0 bases and the V segment lost 4 bases, leaving 7 bases of the junction unmatched. CDR1 and CDR2 (germline): SGHRS, YFSETQ. CDR3: CASSIGQALSYEQYF. The DNA for the CDR3 is TGCGCCAGCAGCATCGGACAGGCGCTCTCCTACGAGCAGTACTTC.

V and J are TRBV10-3 and TRBJ1-1, with a possible D match to TRBD1 (5 bases). From germline, CDR1 is ENHRY and CDR2 SYGVKD. V was clipped by 5 bases and J by 1 base, with 8 bases between them. The CDR3 sequence is 13 residues long. CDR3 protein: CAISKTANTEAFF. The CDR3 DNA reads TGTGCCATCAGTAAGACAGCGAACACTGAAGCTTTCTTT.

V and J are TRBV6-5 and TRBJ2-3; the D gene is possibly TRBD1 (5 bases). This CDR3 has 14 residues. Looked up from germline, CDR1 is MNHEY and CDR2 is SVGAGI. V dropped 2 bases and J dropped 2 bases, with 8 bases sitting between them. The CDR3 loop is CASSYRGYTDTQYF. In DNA, the CDR3 is TGTGCCAGCAGTTACAGGGGTTACACAGATACGCAGTATTTT.

This clone has a single count. The V and J genes are TRBV29-1 and TRBJ2-7, with no clear D. V lost 4 bases and J lost 6, with 10 bases in between. The CDR3 has 11 amino acids. Germline CDR1 is SQVTM and CDR2 is ANQGSEA. The CDR3 here is CSVVRSSEQYF. The CDR3, as DNA: TGCAGCGTTGTAAGGAGCTCCGAGCAGTACTTC.